These 16 T cell receptor beta chains originate from one sample sequenced in a study of cytomegalovirus exposure and HLA in healthy donors. This PCR relied on a set of 60 Vbeta primers and 13 Jbeta primers. Only in-frame clones appear in the TCRdb table, and some are missing; sequencing was by immunoSEQ multiplex PCR. The table lists under 200,000 clones, about three quarters of them singletons. Sequencing was performed on PBMCs. The receptor set was obtained from a man aged 45-60 years in good health and CMV-seropositive.

The chain is built from TRBV5-1 and TRBJ1-3, with D possibly matching TRBD1 (5 bases). Germline V CDR1 and CDR2: SGHRS, YFSETQ. The germline V and J ends were trimmed by 4 bases and 0 bases, with 14 bases remaining between them. The CDR3 is made up of 16 amino acids. In DNA, the CDR3 is TGCGCCAGCAGCCAGGACAAGTTTGACTCTGGAAACACCATATATTTT. It codes for CASSQDKFDSGNTIYF.

J is TRBJ1-1 and V is TRBV7-9, with unresolved D. Germline lookup yields CDR1 SEHNR and CDR2 FQNEAQ (reference sequence). Trimming stripped 5 bases from V and 0 bases from J, with 10 bases between. The CDR3 length is 14 residues. CDR3 residues: CASSLLDMNTEAFF. For the CDR3, the DNA is TGTGCCAGCAGCCTACTTGACATGAACACTGAAGCTTTCTTT.

The V and J genes are TRBV9 and TRBJ2-1; TRBD2 agrees at 12 bases. Germline CDR1 reads SGDLS; CDR2 reads YYNGEE. Trimming removed 0 bases from V and 8 bases from J; junction bases left unmatched: 12. The CDR3 sequence is 18 residues long. CDR3 sequence (DNA): TGTGCCAGCAGCGTAGACAGGGCTAGCGGGGGGGCCTTGGATGAGCAGTTCTTC. It is translated as CASSVDRASGGALDEQFF.

V gene TRBV28 combines with J gene TRBJ2-2; unclear D gene. The CDR3 runs 11 residues. Germline V lookup: CDR1 MDHEN, CDR2 SYDVKM. Trimming shortened V by 1 base and J by 8 bases, and 2 bases separated the two germline ends. The CDR3, as DNA: TGTGCCAGCAGTTTATCTGGGGAGCTGTTTTTT. Protein: CASSLSGELFF. The full variable domain, completed using reference TRBV28 and TRBJ2-2, is DVKVTQSSRYLVKRTGEKVFLECVQDMDHENMFWYRQDPGLGLRLIYFSYDVKMKEKGDIPEGYSVSREKKERFSLILESASTNQTSMYLCASSLSGELFFGEGSRLTVL.

The chain uses TRBV28 and TRBJ2-2; 9 bases align to TRBD1. In germline, CDR1 is MDHEN, CDR2 SYDVKM. This CDR3 comprises 16 residues. With 7 bases clipped from V and 0 bases from J, the junction kept 6 bases outside the gene matches. The CDR3 nucleotides are TGTGCCAGCATTAGGACAGGGGCTACGAACACCGGGGAGCTGTTTTTT. Protein product: CASIRTGATNTGELFF.

V and J are TRBV28 and TRBJ2-5; TRBD1 is a possible D gene (6 bases). CDR3 length: 15 residues. Germline values: CDR1 MDHEN, CDR2 SYDVKM. V gave up 6 bases and J gave up 1 base, with 15 bases separating them. This CDR3 reads CASRKTGGSQETQYF. Written as DNA, the CDR3 is TGTGCCAGCAGAAAGACAGGTGGCAGCCAAGAGACCCAGTACTTC. Based on the CDR3 plus reference TRBV28 and TRBJ2-5, the full variable domain is DVKVTQSSRYLVKRTGEKVFLECVQDMDHENMFWYRQDPGLGLRLIYFSYDVKMKEKGDIPEGYSVSREKKERFSLILESASTNQTSMYLCASRKTGGSQETQYFGPGTRLLVL.

The gene calls are TRBV10-1 and TRBJ2-3; 8 bases agree with TRBD2. Trimming cost V 6 bases and J 3 bases; bases outside gene matches: 2. The CDR3 is 13 residues long. The V gene's germline CDR1 is WNHNN and CDR2 SYGVQD (reference sequence). The CDR3 nucleotides are TGCGCCAGCAGCGGGGGGGCGACAGATACGCAGTATTTT. This sequence encodes CASSGGATDTQYF.

The rearrangement links TRBV9 to TRBJ2-1; the match to TRBD1 covers 8 bases. The V and J ends lost 1 base and 5 bases, in that order; junction bases with no gene match: 8. Germline CDR1 and CDR2: SGDLS and YYNGEE. The CDR3 runs 16 residues. The CDR3 DNA sequence: TGTGCCAGCAGCGTAACAGGGGGGAGTTCCAACAATGAGCAGTTCTTC. Amino acids: CASSVTGGSSNNEQFF. The whole variable domain, remainder taken from reference TRBV9 and TRBJ2-1, is DSGVTQTPKHLITATGQRVTLRCSPRSGDLSVYWYQQSLDQGLQFLIQYYNGEERAKGNILERFSAQQFPDLHSELNLSSLELGDSALYFCASSVTGGSSNNEQFFGPGTRLTVL.

A few counts support this clone. This chain uses TRBV5-4 with TRBJ1-2; no reliable D call. Looked up from germline, CDR1 is SGHNT and CDR2 is YYREEE (reference sequence). The CDR3 consists of 13 residues. Deletions cut 4 bases from V and 8 bases from J, with 15 bases between. CDR3 DNA: TGTGCCAGCAGCAGGCCCTGGGGAGGCGGCTACACCTTC. Translation: CASSRPWGGGYTF.

CDR3 coding DNA: TGTGCCAGCAGCTTTTACGAGACAGGGGCCTACGAGCAGTACTTC. This sequence encodes CASSFYETGAYEQYF. This chain connects TRBV7-2 to TRBJ2-7, with 8 bases lining up with TRBD1. The V gene's germline CDR1 is SGHTA and CDR2 FQGNSA. CDR3 size: 15 residues. J was trimmed by 2 bases and V by 3 bases; bases with no gene match: 6.

A single count supports this clone. In DNA, the CDR3 is TGTGCCAGTAGTATCGGGACAGGGGGCTCTAATGAAAAACTGTTTTTT. Residues: CASSIGTGGSNEKLFF. This sequence joins TRBV19 and TRBJ1-4, with 12 positions matching TRBD1. Germline values: CDR1 LNHDA, CDR2 SQIVND (reference sequence). V was clipped by 3 bases and J by 3 bases; unmatched bases: 2. The CDR3 runs 16 residues.

The chain couples TRBV5-6 to TRBJ2-2, with 9 bases that match TRBD1. The CDR3 length is 15 residues. Germline loops: CDR1 SGHDT, CDR2 YYEEEE. J was trimmed by 5 bases and V by 6 bases; bases with no gene match: 8. The CDR3 region is CASTPGTGLTGELFF. CDR3 bases: TGTGCCAGCACCCCCGGGACAGGGTTAACCGGGGAGCTGTTTTTT.

This rearrangement joins TRBV27 to TRBJ2-5; possible D gene TRBD2, 6 bases. Trimming removed 7 bases at V and 9 bases at J, with 18 bases between. There are 13 residues in the CDR3. The germline gives CDR1 MNHEY, CDR2 SMNVEV (reference sequence). CDR3 DNA sequence: TGTGCCAGCAAGGACCTAAGGGGAGGAGCCCAGTACTTC. This codes for CASKDLRGGAQYF.

The chain recombines TRBV6-6 with TRBJ1-2; TRBD1 aligns across 7 bases. There are 14 residues in the CDR3. J was trimmed by 1 base and V by 9 bases; bases with no gene match: 8. The V gene's germline CDR1 is MNHNY and CDR2 SVGAGI (reference sequence). The chain's CDR3 is CASRGTDINYGYTF. CDR3 sequence (DNA): TGTGCCAGTAGAGGGACAGATATTAACTATGGCTACACCTTC.

The chain employs TRBV5-1 and TRBJ1-2; 7 bases fit TRBD1. The CDR3 length is 15 residues. Germline assignment: CDR1 SGHRS and CDR2 YFSETQ. The ends lost 6 bases at V and 0 bases at J; junction bases unmatched: 8. The CDR3 bases are TGCGCCAGCACCCAACCGGGACAGACTAACTATGGCTACACCTTC. This encodes CASTQPGQTNYGYTF.

This chain joins TRBV7-6 and TRBJ2-1, with TRBD1 matching over 8 bases. The length of the CDR3 is 16 residues. V was pared by 1 base and J by 7 bases, with 9 bases of the junction left unmatched. CDR1 and CDR2 from the germline V gene are SGHVS and FNYEAQ. The CDR3 sequence: CASSLVPGQGANEQFF. The CDR3 bases are TGTGCCAGCAGCTTAGTTCCAGGTCAGGGGGCAAATGAGCAGTTCTTC.